One and the same sample provided the 9 T cell receptor beta chains below, sequenced in a study of T cell responses to AZD1222 COVID-19 vaccine. Sequencing was performed with immunoSEQ multiplex PCR; in TCRdb, only in-frame clones are kept and a portion is missing. The data hold approximately 100,000 clones, with approximately 87% observed a single time. The sample here was peripheral blood, taken 28 days after the second AZD1222 dose. These TCRs come from an adult who received the AZD1222 COVID-19 vaccine.

This sequence joins TRBV10-1 and TRBJ2-2; D remains ambiguous. This CDR3 is 13 amino acids long. Trimming stripped 2 bases from V and 8 bases from J, with 9 bases between. Germline values: CDR1 WNHNN, CDR2 SYGVQD (reference sequence). CDR3 sequence (DNA): TGCGCCAGCAGTGAGACTTTGGCGGGGGAGCTGTTTTTT. This gives the protein CASSETLAGELFF.

CDR3 nucleotide sequence: TGTGCCAGCAGTGAATTGGGGACCCGAGAGACCCAGTACTTC. Residues: CASSELGTRETQYF. The rearrangement links TRBV2 to TRBJ2-5; the D call may be TRBD1 or TRBD2 (5 bases each). V was pared by 2 bases and J by 4 bases, with 11 bases between. The CDR3 sequence is 14 residues long. Looked up from germline, CDR1 is SNHLY and CDR2 is FYNNEI. Drawing the rest from reference TRBV2 and TRBJ2-5, the complete variable domain is EPEVTQTPSHQVTQMGQEVILRCVPISNHLYFYWYRQILGQKVEFLVSFYNNEISEKSEIFDDQFSVERPDGSNFTLKIRSTKLEDSAMYFCASSELGTRETQYFGPGTRLLVL.

This chain links TRBV14 with TRBJ1-3; D unclear. The CDR3 has 15 amino acids. V shed 1 base and J shed 0 bases, with 7 bases lying between them. Germline CDR1 is SGHDN and CDR2 is FVKESK. The CDR3: CASSQAGYSGNTIYF. CDR3 DNA sequence: TGTGCCAGCAGCCAAGCCGGATACTCTGGAAACACCATATATTTT.

A single count supports this clone. This chain uses TRBV28 with TRBJ1-4; 8 nucleotides line up with TRBD1. This CDR3 has 15 amino acids. V shed 4 bases and J 8 bases; nucleotides not matched to a gene: 9. The germline V gene encodes CDR1 MDHEN and CDR2 SYDVKM. DNA for the CDR3: TGTGCCAGCAGTTCGACAGGGGCGACTCAGGAAAAACTGTTTTTT. Encoded protein: CASSSTGATQEKLFF. The whole variable domain, remainder taken from reference TRBV28 and TRBJ1-4, is DVKVTQSSRYLVKRTGEKVFLECVQDMDHENMFWYRQDPGLGLRLIYFSYDVKMKEKGDIPEGYSVSREKKERFSLILESASTNQTSMYLCASSSTGATQEKLFFGSGTQLSVL.

The V and J genes are TRBV27 and TRBJ2-7; TRBD2 matches at 8 bases. Unmatched junction bases numbered 3, after V lost 2 bases and J lost 0 bases. The CDR3 consists of 15 residues. Germline values: CDR1 MNHEY, CDR2 SMNVEV (reference sequence). The CDR3, as DNA: TGTGCCAGCAGTTTAAACGGGGGGGACTCCTACGAGCAGTACTTC. This gives the protein CASSLNGGDSYEQYF.

This clone came up once. The chain couples TRBV30 to TRBJ1-3; the D is unclear. The CDR3 has 15 residues. Per germline, CDR1 GTSNPN and CDR2 SVGIG (reference sequence). Deletions cut 0 bases from V and 0 bases from J, with 9 bases between. The CDR3 DNA sequence: TGTGCCTGGAGTGTACTAGGACGCTCTGGAAACACCATATATTTT. The encoded protein is CAWSVLGRSGNTIYF.

V is TRBV6-2 or TRBV6-3 and J is TRBJ2-5; the match to TRBD1 covers 8 bases. This CDR3 region has 19 residues. The germline gives CDR1 MNHEY, CDR2 SVGEGT. The ends lost 7 bases at V and 2 bases at J; junction bases unmatched: 21. DNA of the CDR3: TGTGCCAGCACCCCACCGGGACAGGACGTCCTGATTTATCAAGAGACCCAGTACTTC. Residues: CASTPPGQDVLIYQETQYF.

This chain connects TRBV12-3 or TRBV12-4 to TRBJ1-5; no firm D call. The CDR3 covers 12 residues. V was shortened by 4 bases and J by 6 bases, with 7 bases between the two germline ends. The CDR3 coding sequence is TGTGCCAGCAGTTCGTGGGGTCAGCCCCAGCATTTT. Its translation: CASSSWGQPQHF.

This clone occurred a few times. The chain is built from TRBV19 and TRBJ1-2; possibly TRBD1 for D (6 bases). The ends were cut back, 6 bases at V and 2 bases at J, with 10 bases in the middle. The CDR3 sequence is 13 residues long. Germline CDR1 reads LNHDA; CDR2 reads SQIVND (reference sequence). CDR3 nucleotide sequence: TGTGCCAGTAGCTATACAGGGAACTATGGCTACACCTTC. It specifies CASSYTGNYGYTF.